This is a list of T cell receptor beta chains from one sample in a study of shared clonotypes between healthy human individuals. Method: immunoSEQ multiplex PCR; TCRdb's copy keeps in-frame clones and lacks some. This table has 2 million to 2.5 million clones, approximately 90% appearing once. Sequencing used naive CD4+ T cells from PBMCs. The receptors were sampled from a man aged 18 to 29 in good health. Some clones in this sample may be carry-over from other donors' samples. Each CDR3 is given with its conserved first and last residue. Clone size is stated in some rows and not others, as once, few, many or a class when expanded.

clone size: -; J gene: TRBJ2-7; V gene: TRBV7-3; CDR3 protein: CASSSDGYEQYF
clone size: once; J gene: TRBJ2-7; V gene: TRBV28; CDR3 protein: CASSIQGPYEQYF
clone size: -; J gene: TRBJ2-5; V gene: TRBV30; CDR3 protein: CAWSVQGTERETQYF
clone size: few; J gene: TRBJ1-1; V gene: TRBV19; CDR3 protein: CALKGTNTEAFF
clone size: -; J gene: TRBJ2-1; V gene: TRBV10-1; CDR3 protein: CASTDPGTLLYNEQFF
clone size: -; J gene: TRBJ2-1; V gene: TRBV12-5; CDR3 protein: CASGLNSRDSYNEQFF
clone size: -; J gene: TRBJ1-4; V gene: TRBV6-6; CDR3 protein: CASSYRTANEKLFF
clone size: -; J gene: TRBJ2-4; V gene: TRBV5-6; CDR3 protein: CASSSFSGGKNIQYF
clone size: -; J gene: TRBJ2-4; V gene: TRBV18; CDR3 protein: CASSPREGAKNIQYF
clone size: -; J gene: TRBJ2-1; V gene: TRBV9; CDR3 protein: CASSPGGSYNEQFF
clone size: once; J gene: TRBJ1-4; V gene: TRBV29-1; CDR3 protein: CSVDFGLGEKLFF
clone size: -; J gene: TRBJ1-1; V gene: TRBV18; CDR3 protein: CASSPLGGATNTEAFF
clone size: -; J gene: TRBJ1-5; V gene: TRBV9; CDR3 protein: CASSVGTGSQPQHF
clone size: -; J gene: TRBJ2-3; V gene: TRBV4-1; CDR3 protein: CASSQERGGSTDTQYF
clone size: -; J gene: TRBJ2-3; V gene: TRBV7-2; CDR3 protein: CASRKGTGGVPSDTQYF
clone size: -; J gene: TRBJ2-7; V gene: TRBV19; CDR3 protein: CASTPGGASSYEQYF
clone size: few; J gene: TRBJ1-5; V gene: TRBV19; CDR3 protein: CASSIVGSGGGLQPQHF
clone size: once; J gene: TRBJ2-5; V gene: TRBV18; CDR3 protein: CASSRPGTGEETQYF
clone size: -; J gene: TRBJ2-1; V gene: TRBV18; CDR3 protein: CASSPPRGGAYNEQFF
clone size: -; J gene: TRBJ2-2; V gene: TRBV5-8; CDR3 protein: CASSLSHTGELFF
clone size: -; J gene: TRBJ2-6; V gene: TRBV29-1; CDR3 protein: CSVEDTRFGANVLTF
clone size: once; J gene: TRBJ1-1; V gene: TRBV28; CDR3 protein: CASSLSPLGGGAFF
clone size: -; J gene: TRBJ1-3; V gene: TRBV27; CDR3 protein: CASSLDSRSGNTIYF
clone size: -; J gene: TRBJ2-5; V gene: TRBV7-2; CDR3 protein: CASSLGRETQYF
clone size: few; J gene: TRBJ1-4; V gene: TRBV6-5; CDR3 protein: CASSYSGGTGEKLFF
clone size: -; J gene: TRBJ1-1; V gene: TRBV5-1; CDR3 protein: CASSPGQGFLSEAFF
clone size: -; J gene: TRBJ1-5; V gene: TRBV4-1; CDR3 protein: CASSQGMAQPQHF
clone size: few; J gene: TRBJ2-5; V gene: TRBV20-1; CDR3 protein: CSARKETQYF
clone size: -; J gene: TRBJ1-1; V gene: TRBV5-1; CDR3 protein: CASSLLVQGPTEAFF
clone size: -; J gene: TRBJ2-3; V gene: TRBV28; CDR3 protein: CASSPVRLAGTDTQYF